These T cell receptor beta chains were read from a single sample in a study of cytomegalovirus exposure and HLA in healthy donors. Libraries were prepared by immunoSEQ multiplex PCR; TCRdb keeps only in-frame clonotypes and omits some of them. The profile covers 150,000 to 200,000 clones, with about 85% appearing a single time and around 1.4% taken by the ten largest. Sequencing used PBMCs. These receptors came from a girl between 5 and 17 years old in good health and CMV-seropositive. The CDR3 runs from the conserved cysteine through the conserved F or W. Each record gives: V gene, J gene, clone size, D gene, CDR3 DNA, CDR3 protein. The D gene is left open where the match is weak. Clone size is given for some rows only: seen once, a few or many times, or a class if the clone is expanded.

>TRBV5-4|TRBJ2-7|.|TRBD1
TGTGCCAGCAAACTCTTTGGACAGGAGGCACGGCAGTACTTC
CASKLFGQEARQYF
>TRBV2|TRBJ2-7|.|TRBD1
TGTGCCAGCAGAGACCGGGACAGACCCTACGAGCAGTACTTC
CASRDRDRPYEQYF
>TRBV10-3|TRBJ2-1|.|.
TGTGCCATCAAACAAGGGGTCCTGGGATCCTACAATGAGCAGTTCTTC
CAIKQGVLGSYNEQFF
>TRBV11-2|TRBJ2-7|.|.
TGTGCCAGCAGCTTAGATCCGCCTAGAACCTATTACGAGCAGTACTTC
CASSLDPPRTYYEQYF
>TRBV4-3|TRBJ2-3|.|.
TGCGCCAGCAGCCACGGCGGAAGCACAGATACGCAGTATTTT
CASSHGGSTDTQYF
>TRBV6-1|TRBJ2-1|once|TRBD2
TGTGCCAGCAGCCCCGGACTAGCGGCTCAGTTCTTC
CASSPGLAAQFF
>TRBV6-5|TRBJ1-3|.|TRBD1
TGTGCCAGCAGTCCACAGGGGGCATCTGGAAACACCATATATTTT
CASSPQGASGNTIYF
>TRBV4-2|TRBJ2-3|.|TRBD2
TGTGCCAGCAGCCAAGCTAGCGGGTTCACAGATACGCAGTATTTT
CASSQASGFTDTQYF
>TRBV6-6|TRBJ1-2|.|.
TGTGCCAGCAGTTACGGGGAGGTCTATGGCTACACCTTC
CASSYGEVYGYTF
>TRBV6-5|TRBJ1-2|.|.
TGTGCCAGCAGTTACTCGCGGCAGAACCTTTACTATGGCTACACCTTC
CASSYSRQNLYYGYTF
>TRBV28|TRBJ2-7|once|.
TGTGCCAGCAGCCTAACTAGCCAAATCTCCTACGAGCAGTACTTC
CASSLTSQISYEQYF
>TRBV5-1|TRBJ2-3|.|.
TGCGCCAGCAGCAGGAGGAGGAATACGCAGTATTTT
CASSRRRNTQYF
>TRBV5-4|TRBJ2-1|once|TRBD2
TGTGCCAGCAGCTTGGGTAGCGGGAGGTTTGATGAGCAGTTCTTC
CASSLGSGRFDEQFF
>TRBV7-9|TRBJ2-7|.|TRBD2
TGTGCCAGCAGCTCAACCTGGGGGGGGATTTCTCCCTACGAGCAGTACTTC
CASSSTWGGISPYEQYF
>TRBV6-5|TRBJ1-2|.|.
TGTGCCAGCAGTTCCCATGCGTATGGCTACACCTTC
CASSSHAYGYTF
>TRBV6-6|TRBJ1-5|.|.
TGTGCCAGCAGTTACCCGGGGGATGGCAATCAGCCCCAGCATTTT
CASSYPGDGNQPQHF
>TRBV19|TRBJ2-6|.|TRBD1
TGTGCCAGTAGTCCAGGGACAGGGGGCAAGGCTGGGGCCAACGTCCTGACTTTC
CASSPGTGGKAGANVLTF
>TRBV7-9|TRBJ1-5|.|TRBD1
TGTGCCAGCAGCTTAGAAGCAGGGGGATTCAATCAGCCCCAGCATTTT
CASSLEAGGFNQPQHF
>TRBV27|TRBJ1-2|.|TRBD1
TGTGCCAGCAGGGGACAGGGGGGCTATGGCTACACCTTC
CASRGQGGYGYTF
>TRBV15|TRBJ1-2|.|TRBD1
TGTGCCACCAGCGGACAGGGGAGGAATGGCTACACCTTC
CATSGQGRNGYTF
>TRBV28|TRBJ1-5|.|.
TGTGCCTATGGGAGGAGTGGTGGGCAGCCCCAGCATTTT
CAYGRSGGQPQHF
>TRBV15|TRBJ2-5|.|.
TGTGCCACCAGCAGTCAACAGGGTGGGCGAGAGACCCAGTACTTC
CATSSQQGGRETQYF
>TRBV28|TRBJ1-3|.|TRBD1
TGTGCCAGCACCGACACCGCGCGACAGGGAGTGGACACCATATATTTT
CASTDTARQGVDTIYF
>TRBV15|TRBJ2-1|.|TRBD2
TGTGCCACCAGCAGGGGGACTAGCGGAAACAATGAGCAGTTCTTC
CATSRGTSGNNEQFF
>TRBV19|TRBJ1-5|.|.
TGTGCCACAAACGGGGGACTTAGCAATCAGCCCCAGCATTTT
CATNGGLSNQPQHF
>TRBV10-1|TRBJ2-7|.|.
TGCGCCAGCAGTGAGTCGAGTGAAAAGCAGTACTTC
CASSESSEKQYF
>TRBV5-1|TRBJ2-3|.|.
TGCGCCAGCAGGCCAGTCGTTACAGATACGCAGTATTTT
CASRPVVTDTQYF